These 3 T cell receptor beta chains were all obtained from the same sample, sequenced in a study of blood T cell repertoires in COVID-19. Sequenced by immunoSEQ multiplex PCR; TCRdb stores in-frame clones only, minus some. The profile shows 250,000 to 300,000 clones, approximately 85% of them singletons. Source material: PBMCs or T cells enriched from blood (not recorded which). These receptors all stem from a woman in her fifties or sixties who had been exposed to COVID-19.

The chain links TRBV9 to TRBJ1-2, with 10 bases fitting TRBD1. Germline CDR1 and CDR2: SGDLS and YYNGEE. J lost 7 bases, V lost 0 bases, and 9 bases had no gene match. The CDR3 is 16 amino acids. This CDR3 is CASSVARTGGTGGYTF. In nucleotides, the CDR3 is TGTGCCAGCAGCGTAGCTCGGACAGGGGGTACGGGTGGCTACACCTTC.

The chain links TRBV5-6 to TRBJ2-6; D uncertain. V lost 7 bases and J 4 bases, leaving 21 bases between the germline ends. Germline V gives CDR1 SGHDT, CDR2 YYEEEE. There are 17 residues in the CDR3. CDR3 in DNA: TGTGCCAGCCTACCCCCCGCCGGGTATGGGGGGGCCAACGTCCTGACTTTC. Amino acids: CASLPPAGYGGANVLTF.

The CDR3 DNA follows: TGTGCCAGTAGGAAGAGGGGAGGGAAGTACACTGAAGCTTTCTTT. It encodes CASRKRGGKYTEAFF. This chain connects TRBV19 to TRBJ1-1; tentative D call: TRBD1 (5 bases). The CDR3 covers 15 residues. V lost 6 bases to trimming and J lost 3 bases, with 17 bases between them. CDR1 is LNHDA, CDR2 SQIVND, per germline (reference sequence).